This TCR beta chain was documented in a study of blood T cell repertoires in COVID-19. Study at large: The United States, Italy and Spain supplied acute and convalescent COVID-19 samples. PBMCs, B-cell-depleted T cells, or T cells were the source of the cDNA or gDNA that made up the material.

Original handling: The assay estimated nucleated cells by amplifying reference gene primers. Sequencing used immunoSEQ multiplex PCR; TCRdb keeps in-frame clones, though not all of them. The DNA was the basis for D and trimming; V, J and clone size are from that table. Here the sample spans about 64,000 clones, around 86% being singletons. The sequenced material came from peripheral blood. The TCR sequence derives from a human donor in a cohort sampled during active COVID-19.

DNA for the CDR3: TGTGCCAGCAGTGAACTGGAAAAACTGTTTTTT. This translates into CASSELEKLFF. The chain employs TRBV2 and TRBJ1-4, with unresolved D. The CDR3 sequence is 11 residues long. The V and J ends lost 2 bases and 8 bases respectively, with 3 bases between them. Germline V gives CDR1 SNHLY, CDR2 FYNNEI.